This TCR beta chain was documented in a study of CD4 T cells in relation to SARS-CoV-2 and coronaviruses. Using immunoSEQ multiplex PCR, the repertoire was profiled, and TCRdb retains in-frame clones only, with some absent. The table shows around 40,000 clones, with about 87% occurring only once. The table lists this clone with a count of one. Its antigen remains unknown. This CDR3 has 15 amino acids. Per the germline V gene, CDR1 is SQVTM and CDR2 is ANQGSEA. Trimming removed 4 bases at V and 0 bases at J, with 10 bases between. Sequenced material: naive CD4+ T cells from PBMCs, cultured in vitro. Subset defined: naive CD4+ T cells isolated by negative enrichment. The V and J genes are TRBV29-1 and TRBJ2-6; D may be TRBD2 (6 bases). The clonotype was recovered from an adult with COVID-19. As DNA, the CDR3 is TGCAGCGTTGCGGGGGAATTCTCTGGGGCCAACGTCCTGACTTTC. Residues: CSVAGEFSGANVLTF.